The 26 T cell receptor beta chains below were found in one sample sequenced in a study of cytomegalovirus exposure and HLA in healthy donors. 60 Vbeta and 13 Jbeta primers were used in PCR. Only in-frame clones appear in the TCRdb table, and some are missing; sequencing was by immunoSEQ multiplex PCR. The data contain approximately 120,000 clones, about three quarters of them singletons. The sequencing input was PBMCs. The origin of the receptors is a man aged 45-65 years in good health and CMV-seronegative.

The chain links TRBV11-2 to TRBJ2-7; possible D gene TRBD2, 6 bases. The CDR3 has 13 amino acids. Germline CDR1 and CDR2: SGHAT and FQNNGV. Deletions cut 6 bases from V and 4 bases from J, with 13 bases between. CDR3 in DNA: TGTGCCAGCAGAGCAACCGGGAGATACGAGCAGTACGTC. Translation: CASRATGRYEQYV.

This chain links TRBV10-3 with TRBJ2-5; tentatively, D is TRBD1 (6 bases). Trimming took 2 bases from V and 5 from J, leaving 21 bases between them. The CDR3 has 17 residues. The germline CDR1 and CDR2 sequences are ENHRY and SYGVKD. The CDR3 loop reads CAISERFQGSNGETQYF. The CDR3 DNA follows: TGTGCCATCAGTGAGAGGTTTCAGGGGTCTAATGGGGAGACCCAGTACTTC.

This clone was detected a few times. The chain combines TRBV7-9 with TRBJ1-2, with TRBD1 as a possible D gene (5 bases). V was cut by 1 base and J by 5 bases, with 8 bases left in between. CDR1 and CDR2 (germline): SEHNR, FQNEAQ (reference sequence). The CDR3 is 13 residues long. CDR3 coding DNA: TGTGCCAGCAGCTTAGTGGGGGGATATGGCTACACCTTC. Translating gives CASSLVGGYGYTF.

This clone was detected once. The chain carries TRBV30 and TRBJ2-3; 10 nucleotides match TRBD2. The CDR3 has 15 amino acids. Germline loops: CDR1 GTSNPN, CDR2 SVGIG (reference sequence). After removal of 3 bases from V and 2 bases from J, the junction contained 5 bases not matched to a gene. The CDR3 coding sequence is TGTGCCTGGAGGGAACTAGCGGGGCCCACAGATACGCAGTATTTT. Its protein product is CAWRELAGPTDTQYF.

CDR3 bases: TGTGGGACAGGGGTGGACAATGAGCAGTTCTTC. Its translation: CGTGVDNEQFF. The V and J genes are TRBV19 and TRBJ2-1; 9 nucleotides line up with TRBD1. The CDR3 has 11 amino acids. Germline V lookup: CDR1 LNHDA, CDR2 SQIVND (reference sequence). Full variable domain (remainder filled in from reference TRBV19 and TRBJ2-1): DGGITQSPKYLFRKEGQNVTLSCEQNLNHDAMYWYRQDPGQGLRLIYYSQIVNDFQKGDIAEGYSVSREKKESFPLTVTSAQKNPTAFYLCGTGVDNEQFFGPGTRLTVL.

This chain joins TRBV29-1 and TRBJ2-1; 10 bases align to TRBD1. The CDR3 has 15 residues. V was clipped by 8 bases and J by 8 bases; unmatched bases: 15. From germline, CDR1 is SQVTM and CDR2 ANQGSEA. CDR3 coding DNA: TGCAGCATGAAGACCCGGGACAGGGGCAAGGATGAGCAGTTCTTC. Translated: CSMKTRDRGKDEQFF.

Comment on this clone: An end of the junction does not agree with germline; a read error may underlie this. The rearrangement links TRBV7-9 to TRBJ1-1; D is uncertain. CDR1 SEHNR and CDR2 FQNEAQ come from the germline V gene (reference sequence). This CDR3 is 14 amino acids long. CDR3 bases: TGTGCCAGCAGCTTAATTAATCCTCGTGCTGAGGCTTTCTTT. Amino acid sequence: CASSLINPRAEAFF.

The chain recombines TRBV6-1 with TRBJ2-5; D may be TRBD1 (5 bases). CDR1 is MNHNS, CDR2 SASEGT, per germline. This CDR3 contains 15 residues. Trimming took 4 bases from V and 2 from J, leaving 14 bases between them. CDR3 in amino acids: CASSVRQGNQETQYF. The CDR3 DNA reads TGTGCCAGCAGTGTAAGGCAGGGAAATCAAGAGACCCAGTACTTC.

This chain joins TRBV19 and TRBJ1-1; TRBD1 is a possible D gene (5 bases). The germline V gene encodes CDR1 LNHDA and CDR2 SQIVND (reference sequence). Trimming removed 4 bases from V and 4 bases from J, with 13 bases in between. The CDR3 covers 14 residues. The CDR3, as DNA: TGTGCCAGTAGTAATCAGGGCTACCTCACTGAAGCTTTCTTT. Translated: CASSNQGYLTEAFF.

CDR3 bases: TGCGCCAGCAGCTTGGACTCGCGCACAGATACGCAGTATTTT. Translated, it gives CASSLDSRTDTQYF. The chain uses TRBV5-1 and TRBJ2-3; D not certain. The CDR3 sequence is 14 residues long. Trimming took off 0 bases at V and 1 base at J, with 6 bases between the two ends. Germline V gene sequence: CDR1 SGHRS, CDR2 YFSETQ.

The chain combines TRBV9 with TRBJ2-2, with 9 bases fitting TRBD2. The germline V gene encodes CDR1 SGDLS and CDR2 YYNGEE. The CDR3 contains 16 residues. V gave up 2 bases and J gave up 2 bases; unmatched junction bases: 4. CDR3 DNA: TGTGCCAGCAGCGTTGGAGCGGGGGGAAACACCGGGGAGCTGTTTTTT. Its translation is CASSVGAGGNTGELFF.

This chain joins TRBV19 and TRBJ1-4; D unclear. This CDR3 has 15 amino acids. Looked up from germline, CDR1 is LNHDA and CDR2 is SQIVND (reference sequence). V lost 0 bases, J lost 7 bases, and 12 bases lay in between. The CDR3 protein is CASSIEREPPEKLFF. As DNA, the CDR3 is TGTGCCAGTAGTATAGAGAGAGAGCCTCCTGAAAAACTGTTTTTT.

The CDR3, as DNA: TGCGCCAGCAGCTTGGAGTTAGACAGGGGAGAGACCCAGTACTTC. Translating it yields CASSLELDRGETQYF. The V call is TRBV5-1, the J call TRBJ2-5; 8 bases agree with TRBD1. CDR1 SGHRS and CDR2 YFSETQ come from the germline V gene. The CDR3 is 15 residues long. V trimming: 0 bases; J trimming: 4 bases; junction bases outside the gene matches: 5.

The rearrangement joins TRBV6-1 to TRBJ2-3; 9 nucleotides agree with TRBD1. The germline V gene has CDR1 MNHNS and CDR2 SASEGT. The junction had 10 bases not matched to a gene; V was cut back by 8 bases and J by 4 bases. This CDR3 comprises 15 residues. CDR3 in amino acids: CASVAGQGLADTQYF. CDR3 nucleotide sequence: TGTGCCAGCGTCGCGGGACAGGGACTGGCAGATACGCAGTATTTT.

The chain combines TRBV6-1 with TRBJ1-6; D is perhaps TRBD1 (6 bases). V lost 7 bases to trimming and J lost 14 bases, with 15 bases between them. Germline V CDR1 and CDR2: MNHNS, SASEGT. The CDR3 consists of 12 residues. The CDR3 reads CASTQGQITLHF. The CDR3, as DNA: TGTGCCAGCACCCAGGGGCAAATCACCCTCCACTTT.

The V call is TRBV28, the J call TRBJ1-2; 10 bases align to TRBD1. This CDR3 is 17 amino acids long. J gave up 5 bases and V 6 bases, and 15 bases lay outside the gene matches. Germline values: CDR1 MDHEN, CDR2 SYDVKM. The CDR3 DNA reads as TGTGCCAGCAGCTTGGGGACAGGGGCCGAAAAACTGTATGGCTACACCTTC. As protein: CASSLGTGAEKLYGYTF.

The chain links TRBV7-5 to TRBJ1-1. TRBV7-5 is a documented pseudogene. The CDR3 consists of 12 residues. The CDR3 nucleotides are TGTGTCAGAAGCTGGGGGGTCACTGAAGCTTTCTTT. Its translation: CVRSWGVTEAFF.

The chain combines TRBV6-1 with TRBJ2-1; 11 bases fit TRBD2. Germline CDR1 reads MNHNS; CDR2 reads SASEGT. CDR3 length: 15 residues. The junction had 2 bases not matched to a gene; V was cut back by 0 bases and J by 7 bases. In nucleotides, the CDR3 is TGTGCCAGCAGTGAAGCTAGCGGGGGGGCAAATGAGCAGTTCTTC. Protein: CASSEASGGANEQFF.

The chain links TRBV29-1 to TRBJ1-2; 7 bases are a match to TRBD1. The ends lost 0 bases at V and 8 bases at J; junction bases unmatched: 6. Germline-derived CDR1 and CDR2 are SQVTM and ANQGSEA. This CDR3 has 13 amino acids. The CDR3 is CSVEDLTGWGYTF. The CDR3 DNA sequence: TGCAGCGTTGAAGATCTGACAGGGTGGGGCTACACCTTC. Full variable domain (outside the CDR3, taken from reference TRBV29-1 and TRBJ1-2): SAVISQKPSRDICQRGTSLTIQCQVDSQVTMMFWYRQQPGQSLTLIATANQGSEATYESGFVIDKFPISRPNLTFSTLTVSNMSPEDSSIYLCSVEDLTGWGYTFGSGTRLTVV.

V gene TRBV7-8 combines with J gene TRBJ2-7, with D perhaps matching TRBD1 (5 bases). V was shortened by 2 bases and J by 7 bases, with 18 bases between the two germline ends. Germline CDR1 and CDR2: SGHVS and FQNEAQ. This CDR3 spans 15 amino acids. The CDR3 region has the DNA TGTGCCAGCAGCTTAACGGCAGGGCCACCCCTGGAGCAGTACTTC. It encodes CASSLTAGPPLEQYF.

The chain employs TRBV6-5 and TRBJ1-5; maybe TRBD1 (5 bases). This CDR3 spans 14 amino acids. V was trimmed by 2 bases and J by 6 bases, leaving 11 bases between them. CDR1 MNHEY and CDR2 SVGAGI come from the germline V gene. DNA of the CDR3: TGTGCCAGCAGTTACGCAGGAAGGGGTCAGCCCCAGCATTTT. It codes for CASSYAGRGQPQHF.

This clone appeared once. The V call is TRBV5-1, the J call TRBJ2-3; D may be TRBD1 (6 bases). This CDR3 region has 14 residues. V lost 5 bases and J 3 bases, leaving 13 bases between the germline ends. Germline assignment: CDR1 SGHRS and CDR2 YFSETQ. CDR3 coding DNA: TGCGCCAGCAGTCCACTGGGGGCGACAGATACGCAGTATTTT. It yields the protein CASSPLGATDTQYF.

The rearrangement joins TRBV4-1 to TRBJ2-3; D perhaps matches TRBD2 (5 bases). CDR1 and CDR2 from the germline V gene are MGHRA and YSYEKL. The CDR3 has 19 amino acids. Trimming removed 0 bases from V and 1 base from J, with 20 bases in between. The CDR3 loop reads CASSQELRVAEGGTDTQYF. Here the CDR3 DNA reads TGCGCCAGCAGCCAAGAGTTAAGGGTAGCAGAGGGAGGCACAGATACGCAGTATTTT.

This chain connects TRBV6-5 to TRBJ2-2; no reliable D call. The CDR3 has 13 amino acids. V was pared by 6 bases and J by 4 bases, with 9 bases between. The germline V gene encodes CDR1 MNHEY and CDR2 SVGAGI. The CDR3, as DNA: TGTGCCAGCAGCCATCAGGTCACCGGGGAGCTGTTTTTT. It codes for CASSHQVTGELFF.

In this sample, this clone turned up once. The chain links TRBV5-1 to TRBJ1-6; TRBD1 matches 7 bases. The V gene's germline CDR1 is SGHRS and CDR2 YFSETQ. V was clipped by 4 bases and J by 7 bases; unmatched bases: 8. The CDR3 is 15 amino acids. This chain's CDR3 is CASSVRQGANSPLHF. The CDR3 coding sequence is TGCGCCAGCAGCGTACGACAGGGCGCCAATTCACCCCTCCACTTT. Drawing the rest from reference TRBV5-1 and TRBJ1-6, the complete variable domain is KAGVTQTPRYLIKTRGQQVTLSCSPISGHRSVSWYQQTPGQGLQFLFEYFSETQRNKGNFPGRFSGRQFSNSRSEMNVSTLELGDSALYLCASSVRQGANSPLHFGNGTRLTVT.

The chain carries TRBV9 and TRBJ1-2, with 7 positions matching TRBD1. V lost 0 bases and J lost 2; bases outside the gene matches: 4. Germline-derived CDR1 and CDR2 are SGDLS and YYNGEE. This CDR3 has 15 amino acids. The CDR3 here is CASSVGDRVNYGYTF. The CDR3 DNA follows: TGTGCCAGCAGCGTAGGAGACAGGGTGAACTATGGCTACACCTTC.